This is a list of T cell receptor beta chains from one sample in a study of OX40 agonist ivuxolimab in advanced cancers. Libraries were prepared by immunoSEQ multiplex PCR; TCRdb keeps only in-frame clonotypes and omits some of them. The sample includes roughly 79,000 clones, around 92% seen only once; the top ten take 0.53%. The input for sequencing was CD4+ or CD8+ T cells sorted from blood, taken in a trial of the OX40 agonist ivuxolimab. Receptor source: an adult with an advanced solid tumor such as melanoma, head and neck, liver or kidney cancer. Both conserved end residues are part of each CDR3. D genes are given only for firm matches. A row's size may be missing; if present it is once, few, many or a size class.

v_call	clone_size	d_call	j_call	cdr3_aa	cdr3_nt
TRBV18	.	TRBD1	TRBJ2-7	CASSKDRGRDEQYF	TGTGCCAGCTCAAAGGACAGGGGGAGGGACGAGCAGTACTTC
TRBV5-1	.	.	TRBJ1-2	CASSPDVNYGYTF	TGCGCCAGCAGCCCGGATGTAAACTATGGCTACACCTTC
TRBV18	.	TRBD1	TRBJ2-2	CASSPPDTGGMSGELFF	TGTGCCAGCTCACCACCGGATACAGGGGGAATGTCCGGGGAGCTGTTTTTT
TRBV29-1	.	.	TRBJ2-6	CSVATAYSGANVLTF	TGCAGCGTAGCCACAGCCTACTCTGGGGCCAACGTCCTGACTTTC
TRBV2	.	.	TRBJ2-1	CASLPGPDYNEQFF	TGTGCCAGCCTACCGGGACCGGACTACAATGAGCAGTTCTTC
TRBV11-2	.	TRBD2	TRBJ2-2	CASSFPGLAGAGELFF	TGTGCCAGCAGCTTTCCGGGACTAGCGGGAGCCGGGGAGCTGTTTTTT
TRBV19	once	.	TRBJ2-3	CASSILDSADTQYF	TGTGCCAGTAGTATCTTGGACTCTGCAGATACGCAGTATTTT
TRBV11-3	once	TRBD2	TRBJ2-3	CASSLDSGRTVGDTQYF	TGTGCCAGCAGCTTAGATAGCGGGAGGACCGTCGGGGATACGCAGTATTTT
TRBV7-6	.	.	TRBJ2-5	CASSFGLGGGETQYF	TGTGCCAGCAGCTTCGGATTAGGAGGGGGGGAGACCCAGTACTTC
TRBV5-1	.	.	TRBJ2-5	CASSLEMVQETQYF	TGCGCCAGCAGCTTGGAAATGGTCCAAGAGACCCAGTACTTC
TRBV4-1	.	TRBD2	TRBJ2-5	CASSPAGLAGGPHQETQYF	TGCGCCAGCAGCCCTGCGGGACTAGCGGGAGGGCCGCACCAAGAGACCCAGTACTTC
TRBV11-3	.	TRBD2	TRBJ2-1	CASSPRLAGVYNEQFF	TGTGCCAGCAGCCCTAGACTAGCGGGAGTTTACAATGAGCAGTTCTTC
TRBV11-3	.	TRBD1	TRBJ2-2	CASSLDLFVSGQGSTGELFF	TGTGCCAGCAGCTTAGATCTATTCGTCTCGGGACAGGGGAGCACCGGGGAGCTGTTTTTT
TRBV20-1	.	.	TRBJ2-1	CSAELANEQFF	TGCAGTGCAGAACTAGCCAATGAGCAGTTCTTC
TRBV7-2	.	.	TRBJ2-1	CASSHDGKFYNEQFF	TGTGCCAGCAGCCACGACGGGAAATTCTACAATGAGCAGTTCTTC
TRBV6-5	.	.	TRBJ2-4	CASSYSSRSKNIQYF	TGTGCCAGCAGTTATTCTTCTAGATCCAAAAACATTCAGTACTTC
TRBV5-8	.	TRBD1	TRBJ1-4	CASSNGQGRTNEKLFF	TGTGCCAGCAGCAACGGACAGGGGAGGACTAATGAAAAACTGTTTTTT
TRBV28	.	.	TRBJ2-7	CASSFAGQTYEQYF	TGTGCCAGCAGTTTCGCCGGACAGACCTACGAGCAGTACTTC
TRBV12-1	.	.	TRBJ2-7	CARRTSGRRRGYEQYF	TGTGCCAGAAGGACTAGCGGGAGGAGAAGGGGTTACGAGCAGTACTTC
TRBV30	.	TRBD2	TRBJ2-1	CAWSVRISGRYFF	TGTGCCTGGAGTGTACGTATTAGCGGGAGGTATTTCTTC
TRBV7-2	.	TRBD2	TRBJ2-7	CASSFRLAGGSSYEQYF	TGTGCCAGCAGCTTCCGACTAGCGGGCGGGTCCTCCTACGAGCAGTACTTC
TRBV7-8	.	.	TRBJ1-2	CASSLSGQPRYGYTF	TGTGCCAGCAGCTTATCCGGACAACCCCGCTATGGCTACACCTTC
TRBV11-2	.	TRBD2	TRBJ2-1	CASSLDLASGREQFF	TGTGCCAGCAGCTTAGATCTGGCTAGCGGGAGGGAGCAGTTCTTC
TRBV7-2	.	TRBD2	TRBJ2-7	CASSLMPSGSAREQYF	TGTGCCAGCAGCTTAATGCCTAGCGGGAGTGCCCGCGAGCAGTACTTC
TRBV5-1	.	.	TRBJ2-3	CASSLINGKLGDTQYF	TGCGCCAGCAGCTTGATAAATGGGAAACTTGGAGATACGCAGTATTTT
TRBV27	once	.	TRBJ2-7	CAGGPPGPEQYF	TGTGCCGGGGGACCCCCGGGCCCCGAGCAGTACTTC
TRBV11-3	.	.	TRBJ1-2	CASSLGSGAGGYTF	TGTGCCAGCAGCTTAGGTTCCGGGGCGGGCGGCTACACCTTC